This TCR beta chain was recovered during a study of blood T cell repertoires in COVID-19. Comments on this clone: Other DNA variants within this sample encode the same CDR3.

Clones were read by immunoSEQ multiplex PCR, and TCRdb kept only the in-frame ones, dropping some. The data hold 240,000 or so clones, with roughly 90% observed a single time. This receptor was taken from a woman in her 30s with acute or convalescent COVID-19. Input material: peripheral blood.

The chain's CDR3 is CASSIGQGGYEQYF. CDR3 in DNA: TGTGCCAGTAGTATTGGACAGGGTGGGTACGAGCAGTACTTC. This chain links TRBV19 with TRBJ2-7; the match to TRBD1 covers 8 bases. This CDR3 has 14 residues. Trimming cost V 3 bases and J 4 bases; bases outside gene matches: 5. Germline-derived CDR1 and CDR2 are LNHDA and SQIVND (reference sequence).